One sample yielded the 3 T cell receptor beta chains listed below, sequenced in a study of cytomegalovirus exposure and HLA in healthy donors. Primers for the PCR totalled 60 Vbeta and 13 Jbeta. The protocol was immunoSEQ multiplex PCR, while the TCRdb copy is restricted to in-frame clones and leaves out a portion. The sample consists of under 200,000 clones, 82% of them appearing once. Specimen: PBMCs. The receptor source for this set is a male donor in good health and CMV-seronegative.

This rearrangement joins TRBV28 to TRBJ1-6, with a tentative D call TRBD1 (6 bases). Germline-derived CDR1 and CDR2 are MDHEN and SYDVKM. V was shortened by 6 bases and J by 2 bases, with 14 bases between the two germline ends. The CDR3 consists of 16 residues. This CDR3 reads CASSRPQGAYNSPLHF. CDR3 bases: TGTGCCAGCAGCCGACCACAGGGTGCCTATAATTCACCCCTCCACTTT.

This chain connects TRBV27 to TRBJ2-4, with TRBD2 matching over 8 bases. V was clipped by 5 bases and J by 4 bases; unmatched bases: 13. This CDR3 comprises 17 residues. CDR1 and CDR2 (germline): MNHEY, SMNVEV (reference sequence). DNA for the CDR3: TGTGCCAGCAGTCCCGCAATTCCAACTAGCGGTAAAAACATTCAGTACTTC. Translated: CASSPAIPTSGKNIQYF.

V usage is TRBV18 and J usage is TRBJ2-4, with TRBD1 as a possible D gene (6 bases). The V end lost 3 bases, the J end lost 7 bases, and 22 bases lay between the germline ends. The germline gives CDR1 KGHSH, CDR2 LQKENI. The CDR3 is 17 amino acids. CDR3 nucleotide sequence: TGTGCCAGCTCACCCCAACCAATGGGTAGGGGGATGAACATTCAGTACTTC. The encoded protein is CASSPQPMGRGMNIQYF.